This T cell receptor beta chain originates from a study of CD4 T cells in relation to SARS-CoV-2 and coronaviruses. The unexposed donors gave CD4+ T cells in about 2011-2019, prior to COVID-19. After nine to ten days of culture, CD4+ T cells were isolated. Cells permitting, SARS-CoV-2 S/N and four cold-coronavirus spikes were tested on unexposed-donor CD4+ T cells. PBMCs were plated at two million per well in IL-2-containing medium. Profiling relied on immunoSEQ multiplex PCR, and the TCRdb table lists in-frame clones only, not all of them. In the table there are some 21,000 clones, around 72% of which are singletons. To note about this clone: The antigen remains unidentified.

Notes on the study in general: In around two thirds of donors, memory CD4+ clonotypes crossrecognized SARS-CoV-2 and at least one common cold coronavirus spike.

Germline-derived CDR1 and CDR2 are MDHEN and SYDVKM. Trimming stripped 2 bases from V and 3 bases from J, with 6 bases between. CDR3 size: 13 residues. This chain joins TRBV28 and TRBJ2-3; D gene uncertain. This TCR was sampled from a human donor in good health. Sequenced material: CD4+ T cells from PBMCs, cultured in vitro. This CDR3 is CASSLRATDTQYF. CDR3 bases: TGTGCCAGCAGTTTACGGGCTACAGATACGCAGTATTTT.